The T cell receptor (beta chain) under discussion was sequenced for a study of identical twins. The V gene's germline CDR1 is LNHDA and CDR2 SQIVND (reference sequence). The V end was cut by 8 bases, the J end by 1 base, with 14 bases between. The CDR3 sequence is 14 residues long. From the 5' RACE reads, TCRdb called clonotypes with MiXCR, one entry per CDR3 protein. The sample lists 450,000 or so distinct CDR3 sequences; 12% to 15% were seen once. This sample also belongs to another study, concerning yellow fever vaccine responses in identical twins.

The sequence was collected from a young woman in good health. The chain has TRBV19 and TRBJ1-1; TRBD1 might be the D (5 bases). The specimen was CD4+ T cells sorted from blood. In DNA, the CDR3 is TGTGCCAGTTCCGTCGGGACGGAGAACACTGAAGCTTTCTTT. This sequence encodes CASSVGTENTEAFF.